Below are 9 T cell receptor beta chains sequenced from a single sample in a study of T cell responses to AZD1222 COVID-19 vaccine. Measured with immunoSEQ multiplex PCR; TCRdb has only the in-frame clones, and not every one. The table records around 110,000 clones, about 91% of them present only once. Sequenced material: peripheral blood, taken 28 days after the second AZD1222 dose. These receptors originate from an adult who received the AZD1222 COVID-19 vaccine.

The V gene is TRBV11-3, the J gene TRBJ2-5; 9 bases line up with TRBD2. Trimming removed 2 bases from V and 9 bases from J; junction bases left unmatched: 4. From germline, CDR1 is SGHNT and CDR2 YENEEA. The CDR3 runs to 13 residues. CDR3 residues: CASSLWREGAQYF. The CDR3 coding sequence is TGTGCCAGCAGCTTATGGCGGGAGGGGGCCCAGTACTTC.

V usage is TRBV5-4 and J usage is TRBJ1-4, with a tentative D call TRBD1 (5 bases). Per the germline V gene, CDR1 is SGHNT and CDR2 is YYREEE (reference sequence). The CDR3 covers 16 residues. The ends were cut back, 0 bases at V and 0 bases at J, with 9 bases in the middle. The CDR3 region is CASSLGGTATNEKLFF. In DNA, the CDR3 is TGTGCCAGCAGCTTGGGAGGGACTGCAACTAATGAAAAACTGTTTTTT.

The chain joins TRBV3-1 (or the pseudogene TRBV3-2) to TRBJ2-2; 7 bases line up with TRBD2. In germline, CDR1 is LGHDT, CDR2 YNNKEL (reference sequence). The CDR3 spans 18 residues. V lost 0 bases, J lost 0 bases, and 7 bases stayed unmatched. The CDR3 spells CASSQDLTGGPNTGELFF. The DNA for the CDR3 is TGTGCCAGCAGCCAAGATCTCACGGGAGGCCCGAACACCGGGGAGCTGTTTTTT.

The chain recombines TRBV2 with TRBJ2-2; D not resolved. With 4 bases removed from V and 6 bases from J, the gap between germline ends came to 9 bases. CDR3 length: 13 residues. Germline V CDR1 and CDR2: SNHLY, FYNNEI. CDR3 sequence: CASSVFIPGELFF. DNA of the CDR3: TGTGCCAGCAGTGTCTTTATCCCCGGGGAGCTGTTTTTT.

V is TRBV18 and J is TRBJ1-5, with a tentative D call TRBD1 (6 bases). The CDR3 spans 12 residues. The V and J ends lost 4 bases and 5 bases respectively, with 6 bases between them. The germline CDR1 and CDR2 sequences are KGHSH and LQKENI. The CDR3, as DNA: TGTGCCAGCTCACGGACAGATCAGCCCCAGCATTTT. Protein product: CASSRTDQPQHF.

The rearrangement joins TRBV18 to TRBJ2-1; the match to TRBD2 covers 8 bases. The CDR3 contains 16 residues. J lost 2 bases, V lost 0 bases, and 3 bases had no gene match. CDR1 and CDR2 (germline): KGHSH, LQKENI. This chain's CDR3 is CASSPPSGRAYNEQFF. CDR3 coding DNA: TGTGCCAGCTCACCACCCAGCGGGAGAGCCTACAATGAGCAGTTCTTC.

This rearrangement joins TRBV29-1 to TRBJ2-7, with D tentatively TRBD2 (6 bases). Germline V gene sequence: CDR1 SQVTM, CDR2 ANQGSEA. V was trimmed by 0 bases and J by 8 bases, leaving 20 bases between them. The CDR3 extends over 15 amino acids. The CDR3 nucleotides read TGCAGCGTTGAAGATTTTGGGCTCGGAGGGCTCCAGCAGTACTTC. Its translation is CSVEDFGLGGLQQYF.

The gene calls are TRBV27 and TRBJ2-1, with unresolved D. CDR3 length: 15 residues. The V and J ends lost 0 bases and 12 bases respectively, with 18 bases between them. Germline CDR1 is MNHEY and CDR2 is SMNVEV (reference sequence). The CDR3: CASSLSPHPRVGQFF. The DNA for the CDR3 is TGTGCCAGCAGTTTATCACCCCATCCTAGGGTCGGGCAGTTCTTC.

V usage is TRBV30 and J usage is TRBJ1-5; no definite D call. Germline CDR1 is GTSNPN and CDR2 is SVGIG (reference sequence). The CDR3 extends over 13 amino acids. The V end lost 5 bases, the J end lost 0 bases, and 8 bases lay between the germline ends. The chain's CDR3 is CAWGGDSNQPQHF. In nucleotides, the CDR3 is TGTGCCTGGGGCGGGGATAGCAATCAGCCCCAGCATTTT.